The rows below give T cell receptor beta chains drawn from one sample of a study of blood T cells in healthy people across ages. TCRdb reprocessed the 5' RACE reads with MiXCR, giving one entry per CDR3 protein. In the table there are 1.5 million to 1.8 million distinct CDR3 sequences, 35% to 45% of which are singletons. The sequenced sample consisted of blood. These receptors were taken from a woman in her late teens or twenties in good health. Each CDR3 is given with its conserved first and last residue. D genes are given only for firm matches.

V gene	D gene	J gene	CDR3 protein
TRBV7-9	.	TRBJ2-3	CASLGTSTASTDTQYF
TRBV25-1	.	TRBJ2-7	CASSESGDRHEQYF
TRBV29-1	.	TRBJ1-6	CSATGHHNSPLHF
TRBV4-3	.	TRBJ1-2	CASSQAYRDYGYTF
TRBV20-1	TRBD2	TRBJ2-3	CSALGSGGRVSTDTQYF
TRBV20-1	TRBD2	TRBJ2-1	CSARDPGLAAYNEQFF
TRBV29-1	.	TRBJ2-7	CSVDRDYEQYF
TRBV30	.	TRBJ1-1	CAWGEGTEAFF
TRBV6-1	.	TRBJ2-5	CASSEVLRERETQYF
TRBV20-1	TRBD2	.	CSAPLAGRQETQFF
TRBV9	TRBD2	TRBJ2-1	CASTPGGGSYNEQFF
TRBV13	.	TRBJ1-6	CASSLKGANSPLHF
TRBV10-3	.	.	CAISDLSRNHEQYF
TRBV11-1	.	.	CASSLGGDKNIQYF
TRBV3-1	TRBD2	TRBJ2-5	CASSQEPSGGRQETQYF
TRBV6-5	TRBD2	TRBJ2-1	CASSYPTSGGEDEQFF
TRBV6-5	TRBD1	TRBJ2-1	CATKPGTGIDEQFF
TRBV7-2	.	TRBJ1-1	CASSFTGRRTEAFF
TRBV20-1	.	TRBJ1-1	CSARDRRGDTEAFF
TRBV5-4	TRBD2	TRBJ2-5	CASSPSSGGVQETQYF
TRBV5-1	.	.	CASSLAPPDQETQFF
TRBV7-9	.	TRBJ2-5	CAGSLQGIRETQYF
TRBV7-2	.	TRBJ2-3	CASSALGGRGVGDTQYF
TRBV11-2	.	TRBJ2-1	CASSLVWGDNEQFF
TRBV3-1	TRBD1	TRBJ1-2	CASSQSPDRGPGYTF
TRBV9	.	TRBJ2-1	CASSVAGQITYNEQFF
TRBV9	.	TRBJ1-4	CASSVVGRDNEKLFF
TRBV12-3/TRBV12-4	.	TRBJ1-2	CASSLMTRSGYTF
TRBV7-9	.	TRBJ1-5	CASSATGSGQPQHF
TRBV28	TRBD2	TRBJ2-5	CASRPGLGRVQETQYF
TRBV10-3	.	TRBJ1-1	CAISEGTANTEAFF
TRBV6-2/TRBV6-3	.	TRBJ1-5	CAKCGGESNQPQHF
TRBV6-2/TRBV6-3	TRBD2	.	CASSYEAGGPYEQYF